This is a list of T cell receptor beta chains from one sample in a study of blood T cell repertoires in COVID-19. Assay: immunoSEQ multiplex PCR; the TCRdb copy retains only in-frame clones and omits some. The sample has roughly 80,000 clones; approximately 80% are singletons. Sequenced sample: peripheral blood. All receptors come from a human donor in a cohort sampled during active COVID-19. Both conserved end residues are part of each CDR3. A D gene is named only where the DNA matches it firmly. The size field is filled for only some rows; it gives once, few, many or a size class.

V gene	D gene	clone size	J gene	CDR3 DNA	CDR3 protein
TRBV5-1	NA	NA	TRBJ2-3	TGCGCCAGCAGCGAGGGACAAACCTACACAGATACGCAGTATTTT	CASSEGQTYTDTQYF
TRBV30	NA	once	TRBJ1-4	TGTGCCTGGAGCTTGTCTTCAACTAATGAAAAACTGTTTTTT	CAWSLSSTNEKLFF
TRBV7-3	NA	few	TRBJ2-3	TGTGCCAGCAGCTTAGTGGGTCCGGGGGATACGCAGTATTTT	CASSLVGPGDTQYF
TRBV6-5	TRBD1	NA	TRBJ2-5	TGTGCCAGCAGTTTACAGGGGTTGTGGGAGACCCAGTACTTC	CASSLQGLWETQYF
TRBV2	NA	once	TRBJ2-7	TGTGCCAGCAGTGCAGGGTATCAGTACTTC	CASSAGYQYF
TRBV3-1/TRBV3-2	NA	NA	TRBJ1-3	TGTGCCAGCAGCTCCGGTGGCTCTGGAAACACCATATATTTT	CASSSGGSGNTIYF
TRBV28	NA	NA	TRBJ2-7	TGTGCCACCCGACGTGGTAGCCCTTTCCTGATGGACTCCTACGAGCAGTACTTC	CATRRGSPFLMDSYEQYF
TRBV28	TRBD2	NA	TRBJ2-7	TGTGCCAGCACCGGGGAAAGGACTAGTGCCTACGAGCAGTACTTC	CASTGERTSAYEQYF
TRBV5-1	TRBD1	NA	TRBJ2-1	TGCGCCAGCAGCTTGGAGGGGACAGGGGGCGGTGAGCAGTTCTTC	CASSLEGTGGGEQFF
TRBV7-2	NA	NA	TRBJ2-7	TGTGCCAGCAGCCCGAGACTTTTCGACGAGCAGTACTTC	CASSPRLFDEQYF
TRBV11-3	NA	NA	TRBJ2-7	TGTGCCAGCAGCTTCGCGGGGAACTACGAGCAGTACTTC	CASSFAGNYEQYF
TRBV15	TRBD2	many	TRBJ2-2	TGTGCCACCAGCAGAGATACGGCTAGCGGACTCACCGGGGAGCTGTTTTTT	CATSRDTASGLTGELFF
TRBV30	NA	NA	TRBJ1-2	TGTGCCTGGAGTGGCGACAGCCTAAATGGCTACACCTTC	CAWSGDSLNGYTF
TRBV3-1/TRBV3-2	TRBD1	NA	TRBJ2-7	TGTGCCAGCAGCCAAGCGACAGGGGGTACCTACGAGCAGTACTTC	CASSQATGGTYEQYF
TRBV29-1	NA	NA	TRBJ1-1	TGCAGCGTTAGGCAGGGCACCCGATGGACTGAAGCTTTCTTT	CSVRQGTRWTEAFF
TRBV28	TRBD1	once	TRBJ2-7	TGTGCCAGCAGGGGACAGGGACCCTACGAGCAGTACTTC	CASRGQGPYEQYF